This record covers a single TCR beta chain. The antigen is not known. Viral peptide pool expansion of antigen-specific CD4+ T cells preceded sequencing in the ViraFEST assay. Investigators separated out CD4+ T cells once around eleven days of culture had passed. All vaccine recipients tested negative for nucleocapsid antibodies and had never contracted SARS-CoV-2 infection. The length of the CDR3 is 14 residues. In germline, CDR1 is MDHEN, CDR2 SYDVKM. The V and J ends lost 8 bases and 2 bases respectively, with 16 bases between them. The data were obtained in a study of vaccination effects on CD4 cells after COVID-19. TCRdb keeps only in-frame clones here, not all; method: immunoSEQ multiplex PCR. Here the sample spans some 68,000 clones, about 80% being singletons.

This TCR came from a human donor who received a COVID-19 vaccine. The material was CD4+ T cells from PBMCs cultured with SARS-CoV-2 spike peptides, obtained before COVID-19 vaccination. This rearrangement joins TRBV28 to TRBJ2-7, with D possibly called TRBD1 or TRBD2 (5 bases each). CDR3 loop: CASSTPGTPYEQYV. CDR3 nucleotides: TGTGCCAGCTCCACCCCCGGGACCCCCTACGAGCAGTACGTC.